Following are 20 T cell receptor beta chains from one sample sequenced in a study of CD8 T cells in Susac syndrome (dated by TCRdb to about 2019). The library relied on the immunoSEQ multiplex PCR assay. RNA was extracted with the RNeasy kit and roughly 0.45 to 1 ug was reverse transcribed using random hexamers. The raw public reads went through TCRdb reprocessing: fastp at Q25, MiXCR clone calling, in-frame beta chains kept. Rows matching on CDR3 protein sequence are summarized as one entry with the most common DNA and genes. Across this sample there are 150,000 to 200,000 distinct CDR3 sequences, with approximately 93% seen only once. Approximately 0.094% of the sample lies in the top ten. Specimen: CD4+ T cells from PBMCs. The source of these receptors is a human donor with multiple sclerosis.

The rearrangement joins TRBV20-1 to TRBJ2-5; D uncertain. In germline, CDR1 is DFQATT, CDR2 SNEGSKA (reference sequence). The CDR3 covers 14 residues. Trimming removed 0 bases at V and 4 bases at J, with 12 bases between. The CDR3 reads CSARDQLGSETQYF. The CDR3 DNA sequence: TGCAGTGCTAGAGATCAACTGGGTTCAGAGACCCAGTACTTC.

V is TRBV6-6 and J is TRBJ2-1; D might be TRBD2 (6 bases). Germline CDR1 is MNHNY and CDR2 is SVGAGI (reference sequence). V lost 6 bases and J lost 5, with 11 bases in between. The CDR3 has 13 residues. The CDR3 bases are TGTGCCAGCAGGGGCGGGACGAACAATGAGCAGTTCTTC. Amino acids: CASRGGTNNEQFF.

The rearrangement uses TRBV30 and TRBJ2-3; no clear D. Trimming stripped 2 bases from V and 4 bases from J, with 7 bases between. CDR1 GTSNPN and CDR2 SVGIG come from the germline V gene (reference sequence). The CDR3 runs 12 residues. The CDR3 loop is CAWSILADTQYF. The CDR3 nucleotides read TGTGCCTGGAGTATTCTCGCAGATACGCAGTATTTT.

V usage is TRBV10-3 and J usage is TRBJ1-1, with 7 bases fitting TRBD1. With 3 bases clipped from V and 3 bases from J, the junction kept 4 bases outside the gene matches. Germline CDR1 is ENHRY and CDR2 is SYGVKD. The CDR3 sequence is 14 residues long. The CDR3 loop is CAISDQTGYTEAFF. The CDR3 coding sequence is TGTGCCATCAGTGACCAGACAGGGTACACTGAAGCTTTCTTT.

The DNA for the CDR3 is TGCGCCAGCAGCTTGGTACAGGGATACCAAGAGACCCAGTACTTC. It specifies CASSLVQGYQETQYF. The gene calls are TRBV5-1 and TRBJ2-5; D may be TRBD1 (6 bases). Trimming shortened V by 0 bases and J by 0 bases, and 9 bases separated the two germline ends. Germline V gene sequence: CDR1 SGHRS, CDR2 YFSETQ. The CDR3 is 15 residues long. The full variable domain, completed using reference TRBV5-1 and TRBJ2-5, is KAGVTQTPRYLIKTRGQQVTLSCSPISGHRSVSWYQQTPGQGLQFLFEYFSETQRNKGNFPGRFSGRQFSNSRSEMNVSTLELGDSALYLCASSLVQGYQETQYFGPGTRLLVL.

The chain has TRBV12-3 or TRBV12-4 and TRBJ1-5; D is ambiguous. V was clipped by 6 bases and J by 5 bases, with 11 bases between them. This CDR3 region has 13 residues. The CDR3 bases are TGTGCCAGCAGCTCCGAGGGCTATCAGCCCCAGCATTTT. Translated: CASSSEGYQPQHF.

This clonotype appeared a single time. The V call is TRBV2, the J call TRBJ2-3, with D possibly being TRBD2 (6 bases). The CDR3 has 15 residues. Per germline, CDR1 SNHLY and CDR2 FYNNEI. V lost 3 bases and J lost 4, with 14 bases in between. The CDR3 region is CASSDPGERADTQYF. CDR3 nucleotides: TGTGCCAGCAGTGATCCGGGAGAACGTGCAGATACGCAGTATTTT. Based on the CDR3 plus reference TRBV2 and TRBJ2-3, the full variable domain is EPEVTQTPSHQVTQMGQEVILRCVPISNHLYFYWYRQILGQKVEFLVSFYNNEISEKSEIFDDQFSVERPDGSNFTLKIRSTKLEDSAMYFCASSDPGERADTQYFGPGTRLTVL.

The chain couples TRBV10-3 to TRBJ2-7; 15 nucleotides align to TRBD2. Germline CDR1 and CDR2: ENHRY and SYGVKD. CDR3 length: 14 amino acids. Germline trimming cut 11 bases from V and 6 bases from J; bases unmatched to any gene: 8. In DNA form, the CDR3 reads TGTGCCGTTCGACCGGGACTAGCGGGAGGCGAGCAGTACTTC. Its translation: CAVRPGLAGGEQYF.

The chain carries TRBV4-2 and TRBJ2-2; no clear D gene. The length of the CDR3 is 15 residues. V lost 1 base to trimming and J lost 7 bases, with 13 bases between them. Germline V gene lookup returns CDR1 LGHNA and CDR2 YNFKEQ. The chain's CDR3 is CASSQVNRANGELFF. CDR3 in DNA: TGTGCCAGCAGCCAAGTCAATCGGGCTAACGGGGAGCTGTTTTTT.

The chain links TRBV5-1 to TRBJ1-1; TRBD1 might be the D (6 bases). Between the trimmed V and J ends, which lost 0 bases and 1 base, there was a span of 10 bases. The CDR3 contains 15 residues. CDR1 is SGHRS and CDR2 is YFSETQ in the germline V gene. The CDR3 DNA reads TGCGCCAGCAGCTTGGAGGGACACCAGAACACTGAAGCTTTCTTT. This encodes CASSLEGHQNTEAFF.

The chain joins TRBV7-9 to TRBJ2-7; TRBD1 matches 7 bases. The CDR3 loop spans 15 amino acids. Germline V gene data show CDR1 as SEHNR and CDR2 as FQNEAQ (reference sequence). V lost 5 bases to trimming and J lost 5 bases; unmatched junction nucleotides: 12. This CDR3 is CASSVAGTVGHEQYF. CDR3 coding DNA: TGTGCCAGCAGCGTGGCCGGGACAGTGGGCCACGAGCAGTACTTC.

The CDR3 DNA reads TGTGCCACCAGTGACCCACGGGGACAGGGACATGAAAAACTGTTTTTT. It yields the protein CATSDPRGQGHEKLFF. The chain has TRBV24-1 and TRBJ1-4; the match to TRBD1 covers 9 bases. Losses at the gene ends were 4 bases for V and 6 bases for J; bases not matched to a gene: 8. Germline V gives CDR1 KGHDR, CDR2 SFDVKD. The CDR3 covers 16 residues.

The chain links TRBV15 to TRBJ2-7, with a tentative D call TRBD1 (7 bases). This CDR3 spans 14 amino acids. Germline CDR1 and CDR2: LNHNV and YYDKDF (reference sequence). Trimming pared 5 bases from V and 4 bases from J, leaving 15 bases between. The CDR3: CATSPLQGGYEQYF. As DNA, the CDR3 is TGTGCCACCAGCCCACTTCAGGGGGGTTACGAGCAGTACTTC.

The chain combines TRBV2 with TRBJ1-1; tentatively, D is TRBD1 (6 bases). The CDR3 consists of 14 residues. Trimming removed 2 bases at V and 1 base at J, with 8 bases between. Germline V gene lookup returns CDR1 SNHLY and CDR2 FYNNEI. The CDR3 bases are TGTGCCAGCAGTGAACAGGGGCCGAACACTGAAGCTTTCTTT. Translated, it gives CASSEQGPNTEAFF.

V and J are TRBV24-1 and TRBJ1-2; the match to TRBD1 covers 10 bases. Germline CDR1 is KGHDR and CDR2 is SFDVKD. This CDR3 region has 14 residues. With V trimmed by 2 bases and J by 8 bases, 4 bases remained unmatched. CDR3 loop: CATSDSGTGEGYTF. In nucleotides, the CDR3 is TGTGCCACCAGTGATTCCGGGACAGGGGAAGGCTACACCTTC.

The rearrangement links TRBV12-3 or TRBV12-4 to TRBJ2-7, with 8 nucleotides matching TRBD1. V lost 6 bases to trimming and J lost 5 bases; unmatched junction nucleotides: 9. CDR3 size: 14 residues. CDR3 sequence: CASRPDRVSDEQYF. DNA of the CDR3: TGTGCCAGCAGACCGGACAGGGTTTCAGACGAGCAGTACTTC.

This clonotype was found once. The genes are TRBV29-1 and TRBJ1-2; D call uncertain. Trimming pared 3 bases from V and 6 bases from J, leaving 14 bases between. The length of the CDR3 is 13 residues. Germline V CDR1 and CDR2: SQVTM, ANQGSEA. In DNA form, the CDR3 reads TGCAGCGTTGATTTCCCGAGGGCTGATGGCTACACCTTC. This sequence encodes CSVDFPRADGYTF.

This chain's CDR3 is CASSLVWVAVKETQYF. As DNA, the CDR3 is TGTGCCAGCAGCTTAGTGTGGGTAGCGGTCAAAGAGACCCAGTACTTC. The V gene is TRBV7-8, the J gene TRBJ2-5, with TRBD2 as a possible D gene (6 bases). V lost 1 base and J lost 3, with 15 bases in between. CDR1 is SGHVS and CDR2 is FQNEAQ in the germline V gene. CDR3 length equals 16 residues.

The V gene is TRBV7-2, the J gene TRBJ2-4; tentative D call: TRBD2 (7 bases). Germline assignment: CDR1 SGHTA and CDR2 FQGNSA. The germline V and J ends were trimmed by 6 bases and 0 bases, with 15 bases remaining between them. This CDR3 has 16 residues. The DNA for the CDR3 is TGTGCCAGCAGGCTGGGGGGGGGCTTAGCCAAAAACATTCAGTACTTC. Translated, it gives CASRLGGGLAKNIQYF. The variable domain in full, with the rest retrieved from reference TRBV7-2 and TRBJ2-4, is GAGVSQSPSNKVTEKGKDVELRCDPISGHTALYWYRQSLGQGLEFLIYFQGNSAPDKSGLPSDRFSAERTGGSVSTLTIQRTQQEDSAVYLCASRLGGGLAKNIQYFGAGTRLSVL.

V usage is TRBV2 and J usage is TRBJ2-3; 10 bases are shared with TRBD2. The CDR3 contains 15 residues. Germline CDR1 reads SNHLY; CDR2 reads FYNNEI. V lost 5 bases, J lost 1 base, and 3 bases stayed unmatched. The CDR3 here is CASSQGTSGTDTQYF. The CDR3 DNA is TGTGCCAGCAGTCAAGGGACTAGCGGCACAGATACGCAGTATTTT.